Below are 16 T cell receptor beta chains sequenced from a single sample in a study of cytomegalovirus exposure and HLA in healthy donors. Repertoires were generated with immunoSEQ multiplex PCR, while TCRdb's copy carries only in-frame clones and drops some. The sample lists approximately 230,000 clones, roughly 87% occurring once. Material for sequencing was PBMCs. Source of these receptors: a young man in good health and CMV-seropositive.

The chain joins TRBV6-6 to TRBJ1-2, with D perhaps matching TRBD1 (5 bases). Germline V gene data show CDR1 as MNHNY and CDR2 as SVGAGI (reference sequence). The CDR3 has 14 amino acids. V lost 2 bases and J lost 6, with 13 bases in between. This chain's CDR3 is CASSYLGTADGYTF. CDR3 DNA: TGTGCCAGCAGTTACCTCGGGACTGCAGATGGCTACACCTTC.

The gene calls are TRBV6-1 and TRBJ1-1; 9 bases map to TRBD1. The CDR3 has 14 residues. Germline V CDR1 and CDR2: MNHNS, SASEGT. V dropped 7 bases and J dropped 10; count of bases not matched to a gene: 13. The CDR3, as DNA: TGTGCCAGCATTCCCTTGGACAGGGGAGTGGTAGCTTTCTTT. It yields the protein CASIPLDRGVVAFF.

This sequence joins TRBV28 and TRBJ2-2; either TRBD1 or TRBD2 may supply D (5 bases each). This CDR3 contains 14 residues. The V gene lost 5 bases and the J gene lost 5 bases, with 12 bases spanning the gap. Germline V gene sequence: CDR1 MDHEN, CDR2 SYDVKM. The CDR3 region is CASSPSWGTGELFF. CDR3 in DNA: TGTGCCAGCAGTCCCTCGTGGGGGACCGGGGAGCTGTTTTTT.

The CDR3 DNA is TGTGCCAGCAGCCGGTCGCTGGGGGGCCAAGAGACCCAGTACTTC. Its protein product is CASSRSLGGQETQYF. V gene TRBV9 combines with J gene TRBJ2-5, with TRBD2 as a possible D gene (6 bases). Germline CDR1 SGDLS, CDR2 YYNGEE. V lost 4 bases to trimming and J lost 1 base, with 14 bases between them. This CDR3 has 15 amino acids.

The chain combines TRBV10-1 with TRBJ2-7; no firm D call. This CDR3 comprises 12 residues. Trimming took off 3 bases at V and 2 bases at J, with 5 bases between the two ends. Germline CDR1 and CDR2: WNHNN and SYGVQD (reference sequence). CDR3 DNA sequence: TGCGCCAGCAGTGACAGACCCTACGAGCAGTACTTC. This translates into CASSDRPYEQYF.

The V and J genes are TRBV7-2 and TRBJ2-1, with TRBD1 matching over 10 bases. This CDR3 contains 15 residues. J gave up 6 bases and V 6 bases, and 8 bases lay outside the gene matches. Germline V gene data show CDR1 as SGHTA and CDR2 as FQGNSA. CDR3 protein: CASRRPGTGVNEQFF. Written as DNA, the CDR3 is TGTGCCAGCAGACGCCCCGGGACAGGGGTCAATGAGCAGTTCTTC.

The J gene is TRBJ2-1, the V gene TRBV28, with D perhaps given as TRBD1 or TRBD2 (5 bases each). Trimming stripped 2 bases from V and 13 bases from J, with 12 bases between. CDR3 size: 12 residues. Germline loops: CDR1 MDHEN, CDR2 SYDVKM. CDR3 sequence reads: CASSLPGAGQFF. Here the CDR3 DNA reads TGTGCCAGCAGTTTACCCGGGGCAGGCCAGTTCTTC. The complete variable domain, with remaining parts taken from reference TRBV28 and TRBJ2-1, reads DVKVTQSSRYLVKRTGEKVFLECVQDMDHENMFWYRQDPGLGLRLIYFSYDVKMKEKGDIPEGYSVSREKKERFSLILESASTNQTSMYLCASSLPGAGQFFGPGTRLTVL.

The gene calls are TRBV19 and TRBJ2-1; 10 bases line up with TRBD2. V lost 5 bases to trimming and J lost 7 bases; unmatched junction nucleotides: 5. This CDR3 is built from 14 residues. CDR1 LNHDA and CDR2 SQIVND come from the germline V gene (reference sequence). The chain's CDR3 is CASSVSGRANEQFF. The CDR3 DNA follows: TGTGCCAGTAGTGTCAGCGGGAGGGCAAATGAGCAGTTCTTC.

The chain has TRBV10-1 and TRBJ2-7, with D perhaps TRBD1 (5 bases). From germline, CDR1 is WNHNN and CDR2 SYGVQD (reference sequence). Trimming stripped 3 bases from V and 3 bases from J, with 12 bases between. There are 14 residues in the CDR3. The CDR3 here is CASSDPRRGYEQYF. The CDR3 coding sequence is TGCGCCAGCAGTGACCCCCGAAGGGGCTACGAGCAGTACTTC.

The V gene is TRBV2, the J gene TRBJ2-2; no clear D gene. This CDR3 is 19 amino acids long. Per germline, CDR1 SNHLY and CDR2 FYNNEI. V shed 4 bases and J shed 1 base, with 22 bases lying between them. The CDR3, as DNA: TGTGCCAGCAGTGGGCCCGGATCCACCCCAAGAGTGAACACCGGGGAGCTGTTTTTT. Translating it yields CASSGPGSTPRVNTGELFF.

The CDR3 spells CASSSRQGARGGYTF. Here the CDR3 DNA reads TGTGCCAGCAGCTCCCGGCAGGGGGCTCGAGGTGGCTACACCTTC. This chain joins TRBV9 and TRBJ1-2; 8 positions agree with TRBD1. The germline CDR1 and CDR2 sequences are SGDLS and YYNGEE. V gave up 4 bases and J gave up 7 bases; unmatched junction bases: 12. CDR3 length: 15 residues. Combining the CDR3 with reference TRBV9 and TRBJ1-2 gives the whole variable domain DSGVTQTPKHLITATGQRVTLRCSPRSGDLSVYWYQQSLDQGLQFLIQYYNGEERAKGNILERFSAQQFPDLHSELNLSSLELGDSALYFCASSSRQGARGGYTFGSGTRLTVV.

The chain combines TRBV30 with TRBJ1-1; weak D call: TRBD1 (5 bases). CDR1 and CDR2 (germline): GTSNPN, SVGIG (reference sequence). Deletions cut 6 bases from V and 1 base from J, with 18 bases between. The CDR3 has 15 residues. This CDR3 is CACLSKDRWNTEAFF. The DNA for the CDR3 is TGTGCCTGTCTCTCCAAAGACAGATGGAACACTGAAGCTTTCTTT. The whole variable domain, filled in from reference TRBV30 and TRBJ1-1, reads SQTIHQWPATLVQPVGSPLSLECTVEGTSNPNLYWYRQAAGRGLQLLFYSVGIGQISSEVPQNLSASRPQDRQFILSSKKLLLSDSGFYLCACLSKDRWNTEAFFGQGTRLTVV.

The chain employs TRBV11-2 and TRBJ2-1; D perhaps matches TRBD1 (5 bases). CDR1 is SGHAT, CDR2 FQNNGV, per germline. V was pared by 5 bases and J by 2 bases, with 13 bases between. The CDR3 runs 15 residues. The CDR3, as DNA: TGTGCCAGCAGCCAGGGTCCCGTCACCTACAATGAGCAGTTCTTC. Translating it yields CASSQGPVTYNEQFF.

The gene calls are TRBV6-4 and TRBJ2-5; D is uncertain. CDR1 and CDR2 from the germline V gene are MRHNA and SNTAGT. Trimming left V 1 base short and J 2 bases short, with 11 bases between. The CDR3 spans 15 residues. The CDR3 region is CASSDFRTEQETQYF. The CDR3 region has the DNA TGTGCCAGCAGTGACTTCAGAACAGAACAAGAGACCCAGTACTTC.

The chain joins TRBV4-3 to TRBJ1-2, with D tentatively TRBD1 (5 bases). The CDR3 extends over 15 amino acids. CDR1 is LGHNA, CDR2 YSLEER, per germline. V dropped 0 bases and J dropped 6 bases, with 14 bases sitting between them. The CDR3, as DNA: TGCGCCAGCAGCCAAGATATTCTACGGGGCCATGGCTACACCTTC. It specifies CASSQDILRGHGYTF.

The chain combines TRBV9 with TRBJ1-1; no reliable D call. The length of the CDR3 is 14 residues. In germline, CDR1 is SGDLS, CDR2 YYNGEE. V was shortened by 0 bases and J by 1 base, with 7 bases between the two germline ends. Here the CDR3 DNA reads TGTGCCAGCAGCGTAGCTTGGAGGAACACTGAAGCTTTCTTT. Its translation is CASSVAWRNTEAFF. Using reference TRBV9 and TRBJ1-1 for the parts outside the CDR3, the full variable domain is DSGVTQTPKHLITATGQRVTLRCSPRSGDLSVYWYQQSLDQGLQFLIQYYNGEERAKGNILERFSAQQFPDLHSELNLSSLELGDSALYFCASSVAWRNTEAFFGQGTRLTVV.